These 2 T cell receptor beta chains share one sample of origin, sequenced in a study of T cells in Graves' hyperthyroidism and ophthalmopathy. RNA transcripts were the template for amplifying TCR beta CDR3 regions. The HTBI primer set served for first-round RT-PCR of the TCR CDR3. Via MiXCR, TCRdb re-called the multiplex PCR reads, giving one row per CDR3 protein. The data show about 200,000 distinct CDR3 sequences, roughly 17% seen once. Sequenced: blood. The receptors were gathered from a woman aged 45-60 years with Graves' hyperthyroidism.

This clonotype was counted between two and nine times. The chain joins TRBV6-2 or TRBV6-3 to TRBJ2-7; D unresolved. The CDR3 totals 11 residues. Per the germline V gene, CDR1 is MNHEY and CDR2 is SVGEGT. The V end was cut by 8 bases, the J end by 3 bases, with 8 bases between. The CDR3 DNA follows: TGTGCCAGCGGCACGGGCTACGAGCAGTACTTC. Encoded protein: CASGTGYEQYF.

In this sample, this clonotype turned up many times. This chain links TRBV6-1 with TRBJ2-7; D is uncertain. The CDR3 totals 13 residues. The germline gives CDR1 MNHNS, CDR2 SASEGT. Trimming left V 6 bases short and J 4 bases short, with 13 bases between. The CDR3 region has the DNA TGTGCCAGCAGCTTAGCCGACGGGTACGAGCAGTACTTC. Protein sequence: CASSLADGYEQYF.